The source of this TCR beta chain is a study of patients and donors after allogeneic stem cell transplantation. TCRdb recomputed calls from the RT-PCR reads with MiXCR, one row per CDR3 protein. The sample has 37,000 or so distinct CDR3 sequences; roughly 30% are singletons. The germline CDR1 and CDR2 sequences are SGHTA and FQGNSA. V dropped 1 base and J dropped 9 bases, with 13 bases sitting between them. The CDR3 sequence is 14 residues long. The receptor comes from a human donor who was either an allogeneic HSCT recipient or a stem cell or donor lymphocyte infusion donor (not recorded which). It is not recorded whose cells these are; they may come from a transplant donor. Sequenced input: blood, either unsorted or a sorted T cell fraction (not recorded which). The genes are TRBV7-2 and TRBJ2-1, with no clear D. CDR3 DNA: TGTGCCAGCAGCTTAGTAACCTGGGCAGGTGAGCAGTTCTTC. This gives the protein CASSLVTWAGEQFF.